This T cell receptor beta chain was recorded in a study of T cells in Graves' hyperthyroidism and ophthalmopathy. Exclusions: uncontrolled infection, other autoimmune disease, pregnancy, lactation. Diagnosing involved the use of clinical symptoms, serum thyroxine and TRAb, thyroid ultrasound and orbital computed tomography. Amplification yielded TCR beta CDR3 regions, with RNA transcripts as the source. TCR CDR3 underwent first-round RT-PCR with the HTBI primer set. From the multiplex PCR reads, TCRdb called clonotypes with MiXCR, one entry per CDR3 protein. The sample carries some 490,000 distinct CDR3 sequences, 20% to 25% recorded once. This clonotype was counted ten times or more. CDR1 and CDR2 from the germline V gene are SNHLY and FYNNEI. This CDR3 contains 15 residues. Trimming took 4 bases from V and 7 from J, leaving 17 bases between them.

Source material: blood. This chain joins TRBV2 and TRBJ2-4; TRBD1 might be the D (6 bases). The sequence was collected from an older woman with Graves' ophthalmopathy. In DNA, the CDR3 is TGTGCCAGCAGTGGGCAGGGGCTAGGAAACAACATTCAGTACTTC. Protein: CASSGQGLGNNIQYF.